This T cell receptor beta chain was documented in a study of T-cell reconstitution after alpha-beta-depleted transplantation in children. Study-wide results and limits: Counts and diversity of T cells one year after transplant came mostly from newly produced T cells. After transplant, at about two months, alpha-beta T cells were reportedly derived from several hundred expanded graft clones.

Unique molecular identifiers featured in how the TCRbeta library was prepared. Each CDR3 protein is one row after TCRdb ran MiXCR on the PCR reads. The data hold 250,000 to 350,000 distinct CDR3 sequences, with approximately 23% observed a single time. For this clonotype: The antigen is undetermined.

The CDR3 covers 15 residues. Germline V gene lookup returns CDR1 SGHTA and CDR2 FQGTGA. Trimming cost V 0 bases and J 8 bases; bases outside gene matches: 2. The chain couples TRBV7-3 to TRBJ2-1; 12 positions match TRBD1. The source material was PBMCs, mostly from graft donor cells, sampled 180 days after TCRalphabeta/CD19-depleted stem cell transplant. The receptor comes from a male patient younger than 18 who had a stem cell transplant for acute lymphoblastic leukemia, so the T cells may come from the graft donor. CDR3 DNA: TGTGCCAGCAGCTTAACCGGGACAGGGGGCGATGAGCAGTTCTTC. Translation gives CASSLTGTGGDEQFF.